This T cell receptor (beta chain) was identified in a study of CD8 T cells in Susac syndrome (dated by TCRdb to about 2019). Study-wide context: Of the Susac syndrome patients who were sequenced, under 10 were in clinical remission while roughly six had clinically active disease. The study used repertoire sequencing to test whether antigen drove CD8+ T cell activation and differentiation in Susac syndrome. At blood withdrawal, Susac syndrome patients were either therapy-naive, taking corticosteroids (in some cases with IVIg as well), or taking IVIg alone.

The investigation overall reported the following: In the CD4+ T cell repertoire of Susac syndrome patients, clonal expansion was not detected. The TCR sequencing and HLA analysis was acknowledged to have included a relatively small number of individuals.

Points on this clonotype: It lacks a known antigen. The sample holds no much larger clone one base away, and base qualities are not on file.

RNA was extracted using the RNeasy kit, and roughly 0.45 to 1 ug of the RNA was reverse transcribed with random hexamers. The immunoSEQ multiplex PCR assay, covering 54 Vbeta and 13 Jbeta segments, was used to amplify TCR beta CDR3 regions. PCR amplification bias was corrected using a synthetic template baseline for primer optimization and computational correction. Concerning the study's data processing: Reads were assigned to V, D and J genes according to IMGT and analyzed in immunoSEQ Analyzer, with only productive sequences retained. Clonality was computed as one minus Shannon entropy normalized by log2 of the number of productive unique sequences. For each patient and control, public and private clones were evaluated within the 100 most prevalent clones. Susac-specific clones were defined as absent from healthy and MS cohorts, about 1,000 published viral clones and other ImmuneACCESS disease sequences. TCRdb reworked the public reads: Q25 trimming with fastp, MiXCR clone assembly, productive beta chains retained. Identical CDR3 protein sequences are pooled into one entry, listed with their most common genes and DNA. The V and J calls reflect TCRdb's pipeline rather than the authors' work. A total of around 180,000 distinct CDR3 sequences appear in this sample, 85% to 95% of them only once. The top ten hold 0.12% of the sample.

The trim is 2 bases for V and 2 bases for J, with a gap of 10 bases between the germline ends. From the cysteine through the phenylalanine, the CDR3 covers 14 amino acids. The CDR3 DNA has 42 bases and is translated from base 1. Peripheral blood CD8+ and CD4+ T cells from healthy donors, Susac syndrome patients and multiple sclerosis patients were profiled by high-throughput TCR beta sequencing. Susac syndrome patients met recently defined diagnostic criteria for definite or probable disease. Bulk CD8+ and CD4+ T cells were purified by magnetic negative isolation, while CD8+ TEMRA cells were enriched using FACS. Blood was drawn into EDTA tubes, processed within 24 hours, and PBMCs were isolated by density gradient centrifugation. PBMCs intended for TCR sequencing were frozen in liquid nitrogen and were later thawed in a 37 degrees C water bath. Purity of sorted or isolated CD4+, CD8+ and CD8+ TEMRA cells was at least 90%.

The source of this sequence is a human donor with Susac syndrome. The specimen was CD4+ T cells from PBMCs. The chain is encoded by TRBV12-3 or TRBV12-4 joined to TRBJ2-7, with a tentative D gene TRBD1 over 6 matching bases. The DNA is TGTGCCAGCAGTTTAACTGGGACACCCTACGAGCAGTACTTC. The encoded protein is CASSLTGTPYEQYF.